This entry features one T cell receptor (beta chain) sequence. The junction departs from the called germline gene at one end, perhaps through a read error. CDR3 length: 13 residues. From germline, CDR1 is DFQATT and CDR2 SNEGSKA (reference sequence). TCRbeta libraries were built with three rounds of nested PCR, modified from ARM-PCR. TCRdb reprocessed the multiplex PCR reads via MiXCR and lists one record per CDR3 protein. There are some 70,000 distinct CDR3 sequences in the sample; around 70% occur only once, and around 30% lies in the top ten. This entry comes from a study of tumor and adjacent non-tumor tissue in lung cancer. As for the study in general: Stage I to III disease affected about nine men and several women aged roughly 31 to 76.

The template was RNA from unsorted bulk tissue. Distant lung tissue was collected more than 3 cm away from the tumor edge. The sample comprised distant non-tumor lung tissue. The chain recombines TRBV20-1 with TRBJ2-1; the D is unclear. The receptor was derived from a woman between 45 and 60 years old with non-small cell lung cancer. The CDR3: CSVSWALYNEQFF. CDR3 DNA sequence: TGCAGTGTTAGCTGGGCCCTATACAATGAACAGTTCTTC.